Listed below are T cell receptor beta chains from one sample, sequenced in a study of T-cell reconstitution after alpha-beta-depleted transplantation in children. TCRdb processed the PCR reads anew with MiXCR; each CDR3 protein has one entry. Here the sample spans over 400,000 distinct CDR3 sequences, about 40% being singletons. The source was PBMCs, collected before TCRalphabeta/CD19-depleted stem cell transplant. The receptor set was obtained from a girl aged 2-10 years with aplastic anemia, due to receive a stem cell transplant. Each CDR3 is given with its conserved first and last residue. The D gene is left open where the match is weak. The size entry is marked missing in some rows and otherwise reads once, few, many or a size class.

>-|TRBV29-1|TRBJ1-2|TRBD1
TGCAGCGTTGGACAGGGTCGTAACTATGGCTACACCTTC
CSVGQGRNYGYTF
>-|TRBV27|TRBJ2-2|-
TGTGCCAGCAGTTTATCGAGGCTCACCGGGGAGCTGTTTTTT
CASSLSRLTGELFF
>few|TRBV5-6|TRBJ2-5|TRBD2
TGTGCCAGCAGCTTGGGATTGCGGGAGGGCCAAGAGACCCAGTACTTC
CASSLGLREGQETQYF
>-|TRBV5-4|TRBJ2-5|TRBD2
TGTGCCAGCTGGAGCTTGGGACTAGCGGAAGGAGAGACCCAGTACTTC
CASWSLGLAEGETQYF
>many|TRBV10-3|TRBJ2-1|-
TGTGCCATCAGGGCATTCCCTTCCGGGCGCCAGGTTTACAATGAGCAGTTCTTC
CAIRAFPSGRQVYNEQFF
>many|TRBV7-2|TRBJ1-5|-
TGTGCCAGCAGCTTAAGGCCGAATCAGCCCCAGCATTTT
CASSLRPNQPQHF
>many|TRBV11-3|TRBJ2-1|-
TGTGCCAGCGGAAAATACAATGAGCAGTTCTTC
CASGKYNEQFF
>-|TRBV20-1|TRBJ2-4|-
TGCAGTGCTAGAGACTCGGACGAAAAAAACATTCAGTACTTC
CSARDSDEKNIQYF
>many|TRBV3-2|TRBJ2-3|-
TGTGCCAGCAGCCCAGGGACAGGGGGCTCATATAGCACAGATACGCAGTATTTT
CASSPGTGGSYSTDTQYF
>-|TRBV20-1|TRBJ1-1|-
TGCAGTGCTAGAGGAAGGGCGGGTGAAGCTTTCTTT
CSARGRAGEAFF
>-|TRBV5-1|TRBJ1-3|-
TGCGCCAGCAGCTCCAGTGAAAGCTCTGGAAACACCATATATTTT
CASSSSESSGNTIYF
>many|TRBV7-2|TRBJ2-3|TRBD2
TGTGCCAGCAGGGCTAGCGGGAGTGGGGCAGATACGCAGTATTTT
CASRASGSGADTQYF
>-|TRBV5-1|TRBJ2-7|-
TGCGCCAGCAGCTTGGACGGGTGGCAGGGACCCTACGAGCAGTACTTC
CASSLDGWQGPYEQYF
>once|TRBV5-1|TRBJ2-3|TRBD2
TGCGCCAGCAGCTTGGAAGCGGGGGGTCGCACAGATACGCAGTATTTT
CASSLEAGGRTDTQYF
>-|TRBV4-2|TRBJ2-5|-
TGTGCCAGCAGCCAAGCTGCTAGCGAATGGGAGACCCAGTACTTC
CASSQAASEWETQYF
>-|TRBV7-8|TRBJ2-1|TRBD2
TGTGCCAGCAGCTCCCTTAGAGGGAGGGAATACAATGAGCAGTTCTTC
CASSSLRGREYNEQFF
>-|TRBV28|TRBJ2-7|TRBD2
TGTGCCAGCAGTTTTTGGACTAGCGGGACCTACGAGCAGTACTTC
CASSFWTSGTYEQYF
>few|TRBV27|TRBJ2-1|-
TGTGCCAGCAGCCCCGCGGGACCCCTCAATGAGCAGTTCTTC
CASSPAGPLNEQFF
>-|TRBV5-6|TRBJ2-3|TRBD1
TGTGCCAGCAGCTCGAATCCGGGACAGAGCACAGATACGCAGTATTTT
CASSSNPGQSTDTQYF
>once|TRBV9|TRBJ2-2|TRBD2
TGTGCCAGCAGCGTTGGAGCGGGGTACACCGGGGAGCTGTTTTTT
CASSVGAGYTGELFF
>-|TRBV28|TRBJ2-1|TRBD2
TGTGCCACTCAACTAGCGGGAGACTACAATGAGCAGTTCTTC
CATQLAGDYNEQFF
>once|TRBV6-5|TRBJ2-6|-
TGTGCCAGCAGTTACTCGGATTCGGTCTCTGGGGCCAACGTCCTGACTTTC
CASSYSDSVSGANVLTF
>once|TRBV12-3/TRBV12-4|TRBJ2-1|-
TGTGCCAGCAGTTCCCTCTTTCGGGCGAGCTACAATGAGCAGTTCTTC
CASSSLFRASYNEQFF
>-|TRBV10-3|TRBJ2-7|TRBD1
TGTGCCATCAGTGAGCGGGACAGTTTCTTC
CAISERDSFF
>many|TRBV7-6|TRBJ1-5|TRBD1
TGTGCCAGCAGCTTAGGGACAGGAGGCAATCAGCCCCAGCATTTT
CASSLGTGGNQPQHF
>few|TRBV2|TRBJ2-4|TRBD1
TGTGCCAGCAGTGCCCGGACAGGGGGCGAGTACATTCAGTACTTC
CASSARTGGEYIQYF